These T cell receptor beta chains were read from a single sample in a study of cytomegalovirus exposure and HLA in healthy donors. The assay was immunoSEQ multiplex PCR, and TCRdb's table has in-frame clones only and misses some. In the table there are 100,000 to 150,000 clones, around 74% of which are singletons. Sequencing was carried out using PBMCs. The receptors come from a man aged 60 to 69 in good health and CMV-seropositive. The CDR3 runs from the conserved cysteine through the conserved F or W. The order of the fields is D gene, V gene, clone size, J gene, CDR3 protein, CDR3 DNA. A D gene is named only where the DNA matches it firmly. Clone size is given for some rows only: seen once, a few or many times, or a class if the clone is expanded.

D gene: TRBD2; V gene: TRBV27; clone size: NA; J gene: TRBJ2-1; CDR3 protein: CASSSLSASGISYNEQFF; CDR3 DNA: TGTGCCAGCAGTTCGCTGTCGGCTAGCGGGATCTCCTACAATGAGCAGTTCTTC
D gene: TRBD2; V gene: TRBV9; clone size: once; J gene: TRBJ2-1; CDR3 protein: CASSLGGAGALNEQFF; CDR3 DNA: TGTGCCAGCAGCCTAGGGGGAGCGGGAGCCTTGAATGAGCAGTTCTTC
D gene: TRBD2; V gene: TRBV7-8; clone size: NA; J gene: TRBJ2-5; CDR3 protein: CASSSRLAGKETQYF; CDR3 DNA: TGTGCCAGCAGCTCCCGACTAGCGGGAAAGGAGACCCAGTACTTC
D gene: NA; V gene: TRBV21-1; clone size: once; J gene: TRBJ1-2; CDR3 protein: CASSKRDRGPLNYGYTF; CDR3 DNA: TGTGCCAGCAGCAAACGGGACAGGGGTCCCCTTAACTATGGCTACACCTTC
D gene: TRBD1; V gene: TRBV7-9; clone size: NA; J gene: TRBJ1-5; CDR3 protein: CASSFQGDQPQHF; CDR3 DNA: TGTGCCAGCAGCTTCCAGGGGGATCAGCCCCAGCATTTT
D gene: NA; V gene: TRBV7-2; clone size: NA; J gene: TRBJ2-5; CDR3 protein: CASSLPPAAEEETQYF; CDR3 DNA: TGTGCCAGCAGCTTACCACCTGCAGCGGAGGAAGAGACCCAGTACTTC
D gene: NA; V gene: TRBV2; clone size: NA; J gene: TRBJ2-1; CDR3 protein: CASSLNRETMQFF; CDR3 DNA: TGTGCCAGCAGCCTCAACAGGGAGACCATGCAGTTCTTC
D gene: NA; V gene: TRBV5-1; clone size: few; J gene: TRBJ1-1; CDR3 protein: CASSPFSVNTEAFF; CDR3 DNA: TGCGCCAGCAGCCCCTTCTCGGTGAACACTGAAGCTTTCTTT
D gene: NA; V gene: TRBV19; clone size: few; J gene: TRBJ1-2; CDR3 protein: CASSISSRDQGYTF; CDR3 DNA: TGTGCCAGTAGTATAAGTTCCAGGGATCAAGGCTACACCTTC
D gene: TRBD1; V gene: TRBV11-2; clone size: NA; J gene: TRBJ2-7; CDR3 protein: CASSSDRGRIGEQYF; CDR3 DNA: TGTGCCAGCAGCAGCGACAGGGGGCGCATCGGCGAGCAGTACTTC
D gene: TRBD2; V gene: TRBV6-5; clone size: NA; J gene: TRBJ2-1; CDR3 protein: CASSYRGLAYNEQFF; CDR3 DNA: TGTGCCAGCAGTTACCGGGGACTAGCCTACAATGAGCAGTTCTTC
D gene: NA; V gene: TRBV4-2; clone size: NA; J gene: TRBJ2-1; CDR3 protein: CASSQDPGQGVSSYNEQFF; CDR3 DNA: TGTGCCAGCAGCCAAGACCCTGGGCAGGGCGTGAGCTCCTACAATGAGCAGTTCTTC
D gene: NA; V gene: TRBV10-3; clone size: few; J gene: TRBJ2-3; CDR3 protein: CAITHRATDTQYF; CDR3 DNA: TGTGCCATCACCCACAGGGCCACAGATACGCAGTATTTT
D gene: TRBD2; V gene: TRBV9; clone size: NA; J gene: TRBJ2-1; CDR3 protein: CASSATPDPGLAGGRNEQFF; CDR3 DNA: TGTGCCAGCAGCGCGACTCCTGACCCGGGACTAGCGGGGGGGAGGAATGAGCAGTTCTTC
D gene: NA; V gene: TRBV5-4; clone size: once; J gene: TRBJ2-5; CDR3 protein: CASSLAGGSGTQYF; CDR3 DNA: TGTGCCAGCAGCTTGGCCGGGGGTTCTGGGACCCAGTACTTC
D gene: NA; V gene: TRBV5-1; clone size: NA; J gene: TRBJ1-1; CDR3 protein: CASRAGVSTEAFF; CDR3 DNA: TGCGCCAGCAGGGCGGGGGTGAGTACTGAAGCTTTCTTT
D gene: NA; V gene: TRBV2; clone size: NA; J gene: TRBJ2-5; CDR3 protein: CASKNRLVGTQYF; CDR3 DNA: TGTGCCAGCAAGAACAGGCTAGTCGGGACCCAGTACTTC
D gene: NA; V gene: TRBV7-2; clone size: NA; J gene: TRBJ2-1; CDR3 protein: CASSLAIPRSAEQFF; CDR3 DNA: TGTGCCAGCAGCTTAGCGATCCCTAGGTCGGCTGAGCAGTTCTTC
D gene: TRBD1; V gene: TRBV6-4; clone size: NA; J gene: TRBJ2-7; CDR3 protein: CASSPTGQGQMGLASYEQYF; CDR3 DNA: TGTGCCAGCAGCCCGACGGGACAGGGGCAAATGGGACTGGCCTCCTACGAGCAGTACTTC
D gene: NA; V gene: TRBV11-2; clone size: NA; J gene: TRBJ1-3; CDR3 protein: CASSFDDTRTSGNTIYF; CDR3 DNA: TGTGCCAGCAGCTTCGACGACACTCGCACTTCTGGAAACACCATATATTTT
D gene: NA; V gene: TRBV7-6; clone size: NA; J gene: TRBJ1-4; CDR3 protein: CASSDRLGEKLFF; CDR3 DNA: TGTGCCAGCAGCGACAGGCTGGGTGAAAAACTGTTTTTT
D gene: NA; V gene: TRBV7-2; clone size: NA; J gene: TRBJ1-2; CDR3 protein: CASSLVSYGYTF; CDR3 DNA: TGTGCCAGCAGCTTAGTCAGTTATGGCTACACCTTC
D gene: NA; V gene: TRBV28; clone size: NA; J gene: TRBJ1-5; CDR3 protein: CASSSLPRPQHF; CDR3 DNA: TGTGCCAGCAGTTCCCTCCCCCGGCCCCAGCATTTT
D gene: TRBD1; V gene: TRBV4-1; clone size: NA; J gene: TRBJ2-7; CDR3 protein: CASSPDRVYEQYF; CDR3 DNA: TGCGCCAGCAGTCCTGACAGGGTCTACGAGCAGTACTTC
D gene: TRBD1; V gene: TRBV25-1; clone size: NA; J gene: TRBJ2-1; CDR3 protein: CASSDPGQGAKNEQFF; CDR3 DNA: TGTGCCAGCAGTGATCCGGGACAGGGGGCGAAAAATGAGCAGTTCTTC
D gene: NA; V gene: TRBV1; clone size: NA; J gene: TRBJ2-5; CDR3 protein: CTSSQEPSGGQETQYF; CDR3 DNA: TGCACCAGCAGCCAAGAACCCAGCGGGGGCCAAGAGACCCAGTACTTC
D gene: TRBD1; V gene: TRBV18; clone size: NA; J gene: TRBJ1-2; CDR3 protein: CASSPGTVYGYTF; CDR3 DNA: TGTGCCAGCTCACCTGGGACAGTCTATGGCTACACCTTC